This T cell receptor (beta chain) originates from a study of blood T cell repertoires in COVID-19. The wider study: The samples span acute and convalescent COVID-19 from the United States, Italy and Spain. Sources were T cells, B-cell-depleted T cells, or PBMCs; the material itself was cDNA or gDNA.

Trimming cost V 5 bases and J 2 bases; bases outside gene matches: 5. Germline CDR1 reads MNHEY; CDR2 reads SVGAGI. The CDR3 runs to 15 residues. Authors' analysis steps: Estimates of nucleated cell counts were drawn from the amplification of reference gene primers. Profiling relied on immunoSEQ multiplex PCR, and the TCRdb table lists in-frame clones only, not all of them. That table gives V, J and clone size, and the DNA gave D and trimming. The data hold 50,000 to 80,000 clones, with around nine tenths observed a single time. Sequenced sample: peripheral blood. The source is a woman of 80 years or more with active COVID-19. V is TRBV6-5 and J is TRBJ1-3; 8 nucleotides match TRBD1. The CDR3 DNA reads TGTGCCAGCAGTCTAGAGACAGGGGCTGGAAACACCATATATTTT. Its translation: CASSLETGAGNTIYF.